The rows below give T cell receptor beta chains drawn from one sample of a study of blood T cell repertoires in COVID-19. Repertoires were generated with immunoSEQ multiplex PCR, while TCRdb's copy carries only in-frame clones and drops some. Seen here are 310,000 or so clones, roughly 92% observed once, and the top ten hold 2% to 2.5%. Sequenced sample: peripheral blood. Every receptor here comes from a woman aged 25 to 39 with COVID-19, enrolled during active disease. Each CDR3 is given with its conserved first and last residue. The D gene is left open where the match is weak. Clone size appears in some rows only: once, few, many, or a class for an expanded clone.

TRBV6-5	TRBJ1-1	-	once	TGTGCCAGCAGGTGGGCCGGGGGGAACACTGAAGCTTTCTTT	CASRWAGGNTEAFF
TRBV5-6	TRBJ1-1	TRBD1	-	TGTGCCAGCAGCTGGGGACAGGGTGAAGCTTTCTTT	CASSWGQGEAFF
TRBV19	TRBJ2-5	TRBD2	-	TGTGCCAGTAGTATAGGGTCGAGCGGGAGGGCCGGAGAGACCCAGTACTTC	CASSIGSSGRAGETQYF
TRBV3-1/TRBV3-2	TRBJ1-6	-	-	TGTGCCAGCAGCTTGGACTCGAGCTCCTATAATTCACCCCTCCACTTT	CASSLDSSSYNSPLHF
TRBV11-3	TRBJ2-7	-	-	TGTGCCAGCAGCTTGGGGGACAACTCCTACGAGCAGTACTTC	CASSLGDNSYEQYF
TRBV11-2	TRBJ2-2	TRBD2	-	TGTGCCAGCAGCCCCCTGGGAGCGGGAGGGCACACCGGGGAGCTGTTTTTT	CASSPLGAGGHTGELFF
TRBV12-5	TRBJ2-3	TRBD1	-	TGTGCTAGTGCCACGGACAGGGGGAGGACAGATACGCAGTATTTT	CASATDRGRTDTQYF
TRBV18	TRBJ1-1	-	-	TGTGCCAGCTCACCAGACAGAGCAGATACTGAAGCTTTCTTT	CASSPDRADTEAFF
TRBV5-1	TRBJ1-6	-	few	TGCGCCAGCAGCTTGCGGTACAGTGGGCTTGACTCCTATAATTCACCCCTCCACTTT	CASSLRYSGLDSYNSPLHF
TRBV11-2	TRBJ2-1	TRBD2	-	TGTGCCAGCAGGCCTACTAGCGGGAGCCACAATGAGCAGTTCTTC	CASRPTSGSHNEQFF
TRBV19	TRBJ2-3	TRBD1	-	TGTGCCAGTAGGGACAGGGTGGCAGATACGCAGTATTTT	CASRDRVADTQYF
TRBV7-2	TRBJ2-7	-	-	TGTGCCAGCAGCCCTCAAACCGGGACACCGACCTTTTCATCCTACGAGCAGTACTTC	CASSPQTGTPTFSSYEQYF
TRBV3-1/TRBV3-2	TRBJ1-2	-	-	TGTGCCAGCAGCCAAGAAAGCCTCAGGGGCGACGACTATGGCTACACCTTC	CASSQESLRGDDYGYTF
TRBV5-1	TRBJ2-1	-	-	TGCGCCAGCAGCTTAACTAGTAGGGGGGGTGAGCAGTTCTTC	CASSLTSRGGEQFF
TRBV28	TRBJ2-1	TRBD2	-	TGTGCCAGCAGGACTAGCGGGGCGAAGCAGTTCTTC	CASRTSGAKQFF
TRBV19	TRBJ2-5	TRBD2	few	TGTGCCAGTAGTGCGGGAGATGGCGAGACCCAGTACTTC	CASSAGDGETQYF
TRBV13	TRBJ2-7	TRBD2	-	TGTGCCAGCAGCCCTGGACTAGCGGACTCCTACGAGCAGTACTTC	CASSPGLADSYEQYF
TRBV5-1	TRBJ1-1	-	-	TGCGCCAGCAGCGTTCGGGAGATGAACACTGAAGCTTTCTTT	CASSVREMNTEAFF
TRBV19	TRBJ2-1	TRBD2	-	TGTGCCAGTAGTGTAGCGGGAGGACGCTACAATGAGCAGTTCTTC	CASSVAGGRYNEQFF
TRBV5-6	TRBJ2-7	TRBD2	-	TGTGCCAGCAGCTTGGAGGCAGGACTAGCGGACTACGAGCAGTACTTC	CASSLEAGLADYEQYF
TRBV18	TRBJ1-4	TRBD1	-	TGTGCCAGCTCCCCAACAGGGACAGGAGGAGAAAAACTGTTTTTT	CASSPTGTGGEKLFF
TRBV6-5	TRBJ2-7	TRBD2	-	TGTGCCAGCGAGGGACTAACCTACGAGCAGTACTTC	CASEGLTYEQYF
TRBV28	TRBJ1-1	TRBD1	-	TGTGCCAGCAGTTTATCAGTCGACAGGGCGAGTGAAGCTTTCTTT	CASSLSVDRASEAFF
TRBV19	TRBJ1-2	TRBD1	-	TGTGCCAGTAGTATGGACAGGTGGACTAACTATGGCTACACCTTC	CASSMDRWTNYGYTF
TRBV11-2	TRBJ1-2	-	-	TGTGCCAGCAGCTTAGGCGGAACTAACTATGGCTACACCTTC	CASSLGGTNYGYTF
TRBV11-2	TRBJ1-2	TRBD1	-	TGTGCCAGCAGCTTAGTCGGGACAGGGGCCCTCTATGGCTACACCTTC	CASSLVGTGALYGYTF
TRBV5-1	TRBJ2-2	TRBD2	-	TGCGCCAGCAGCTTCGCGGGAGTGAACACCGGGGAGCTGTTTTTT	CASSFAGVNTGELFF
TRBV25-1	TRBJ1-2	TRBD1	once	TGTGCCAGCAGTGAAAAGAGGGACAGCCTTAAGCCGTATGGCTACACCTTC	CASSEKRDSLKPYGYTF
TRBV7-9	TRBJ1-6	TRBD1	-	TGTGCCAGCAGCTTAGCAGGGGGCGGTAATTCACCCCTCCACTTT	CASSLAGGGNSPLHF
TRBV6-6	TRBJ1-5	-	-	TGTGCCAGCAGGGTTGAGAGTCAGCCCCAGCATTTT	CASRVESQPQHF
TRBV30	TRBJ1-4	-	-	TGTGCCTGGAGCGACGACAGCGATACCAATGAAAAACTGTTTTTT	CAWSDDSDTNEKLFF
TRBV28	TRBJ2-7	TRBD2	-	TGTGCCAGCAGTCCCCGGACTAGCGGGAGGTACGAGCAGTACTTC	CASSPRTSGRYEQYF
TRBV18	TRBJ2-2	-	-	TGTGCCAGCTCACCCGACAAGTCCGGGGAGCTGTTTTTT	CASSPDKSGELFF
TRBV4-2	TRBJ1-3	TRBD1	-	TGTGCCAGCAGCCAAGAGGGGACAGGGACTGGAAACACCATATATTTT	CASSQEGTGTGNTIYF
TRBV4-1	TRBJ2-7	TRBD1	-	TGCGCCAGCAGCCAGGAGACCAAGGGACAGGGTTTCTACGAGCAGTACTTC	CASSQETKGQGFYEQYF
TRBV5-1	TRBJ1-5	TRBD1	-	TGCGCCAGCAGCTTGGGAGCAGGGGGCAGCAATCAGCCCCAGCATTTT	CASSLGAGGSNQPQHF
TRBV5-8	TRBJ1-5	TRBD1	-	TGTGCCAGCAGCCCGGGACAGGGTAACAATCAGCCCCAGCATTTT	CASSPGQGNNQPQHF
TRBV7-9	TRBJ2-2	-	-	TGTGCCAGCAGCGCTCGACAGGCCGCGAACACCGGGGAGCTGTTTTTT	CASSARQAANTGELFF
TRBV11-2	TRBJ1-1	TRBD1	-	TGTGCCAGCAGCTTAGATTGGACAGGGGTGAACACTGAAGCTTTCTTT	CASSLDWTGVNTEAFF
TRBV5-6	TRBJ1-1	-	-	TGTGCCAGCAGCTTGGAGGGGGTAAACACTGAAGCTTTCTTT	CASSLEGVNTEAFF
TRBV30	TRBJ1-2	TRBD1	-	TGTGCCTTCCTATGGACAGGGGGCAGGAATGGCTACACCTTC	CAFLWTGGRNGYTF
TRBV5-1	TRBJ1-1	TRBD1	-	TGCGCCAGCAGCCTGGGACAGACTTCTGAAGCTTTCTTT	CASSLGQTSEAFF
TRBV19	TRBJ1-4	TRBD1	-	TGTGCCAGTAGGAACCGGGACAGTAATGAAAAACTGTTTTTT	CASRNRDSNEKLFF
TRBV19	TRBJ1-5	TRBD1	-	TGTGCCAGTAGTAATGGACAGGGGTGGAATCAGCCCCAGCATTTT	CASSNGQGWNQPQHF
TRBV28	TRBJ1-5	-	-	TGTGCCAGCAGCATGGACATTAGCAATCAGCCCCAGCATTTT	CASSMDISNQPQHF